One and the same sample provided the 9 T cell receptor beta chains below, sequenced in a study of blood T cell repertoires in COVID-19. Libraries were prepared by immunoSEQ multiplex PCR; TCRdb keeps only in-frame clonotypes and omits some of them. The top ten hold around 4.2% of the sample, which has some 320,000 clones, roughly 90% seen once. The sequencing input was PBMCs or T cells enriched from blood (not recorded which). These receptor sequences come from a woman in her thirties who had been exposed to COVID-19.

The chain carries TRBV6-1 and TRBJ1-2; D unclear. Looked up from germline, CDR1 is MNHNS and CDR2 is SASEGT. V shed 0 bases and J shed 4 bases, with 12 bases lying between them. The CDR3 runs 15 residues. CDR3 nucleotides: TGTGCCAGCAGTGAAGCGTTTGCCAGTGTCTATGGCTACACCTTC. This encodes CASSEAFASVYGYTF.

This clone was counted many times. The chain combines TRBV21-1 with TRBJ1-2; TRBD1 is the table's D call, not checked against the DNA. TRBV21-1 has pseudogene status. This CDR3 contains 17 residues. CDR3 residues: CASSKVRRQLTNYGYTF. CDR3 sequence (DNA): TGTGCCAGCAGCAAAGTTCGGAGACAGCTCACTAACTATGGCTACACCTTC.

The chain uses TRBV10-3 and TRBJ2-6; a possible D gene is TRBD1 (6 bases). This CDR3 has 17 residues. V lost 3 bases to trimming and J lost 0 bases, with 12 bases between them. Germline V lookup: CDR1 ENHRY, CDR2 SYGVKD. The CDR3 loop is CAISDGQLTSGANVLTF. The CDR3 region has the DNA TGTGCCATCAGTGACGGACAGCTAACCTCTGGGGCCAACGTCCTGACTTTC.

The genes are TRBV10-3 and TRBJ2-7, with TRBD1 matching over 11 bases. The V gene end was trimmed by 6 bases and the J gene end by 3 bases; junction bases not matched to a gene: 4. This CDR3 contains 14 residues. Germline V gene lookup returns CDR1 ENHRY and CDR2 SYGVKD. CDR3 amino acids: CAIRPGQGGYEQYF. The CDR3 nucleotides read TGTGCCATCAGACCGGGACAGGGGGGCTACGAGCAGTACTTC.

The rearrangement uses TRBV18 and TRBJ1-2, with 10 bases matching TRBD1. The CDR3 loop spans 14 amino acids. V shed 4 bases and J 4 bases; nucleotides not matched to a gene: 3. Germline CDR1 reads KGHSH; CDR2 reads LQKENI. Here the CDR3 DNA reads TGTGCCAGCTCACGAGGACAGGGGGGCTATGGCTACACCTTC. Residues: CASSRGQGGYGYTF.

V gene TRBV19 combines with J gene TRBJ1-2, with TRBD1 matching over 12 bases. V lost 6 bases to trimming and J lost 4 bases; unmatched junction nucleotides: 15. The germline CDR1 and CDR2 sequences are LNHDA and SQIVND (reference sequence). The CDR3 has 18 amino acids. CDR3 sequence reads: CASSPTQGTGGASYGYTF. Written as DNA, the CDR3 is TGTGCCAGTAGCCCCACCCAGGGGACAGGGGGCGCAAGCTATGGCTACACCTTC.

The V and J genes are TRBV18 and TRBJ1-3; D remains unclear. The CDR3 totals 15 residues. The germline CDR1 and CDR2 sequences are KGHSH and LQKENI. V lost 6 bases and J lost 0, with 12 bases in between. The CDR3 protein is CASSDGVNSGNTIYF. The CDR3 bases are TGTGCCAGCTCGGACGGGGTGAACTCTGGAAACACCATATATTTT.

V usage is TRBV4-3 and J usage is TRBJ1-6; TRBD1 matches at 9 bases. J lost 7 bases, V lost 4 bases, and 2 bases had no gene match. Germline V CDR1 and CDR2: LGHNA, YSLEER. The CDR3 has 14 amino acids. The CDR3 sequence is CASSLGQGNSPLHF. The CDR3 nucleotides read TGCGCCAGCAGCCTCGGACAGGGGAATTCACCCCTCCACTTT.

The chain uses TRBV19 and TRBJ1-1, with TRBD1 as a possible D gene (5 bases). CDR3 length: 14 residues. The germline CDR1 and CDR2 sequences are LNHDA and SQIVND (reference sequence). In DNA, the CDR3 is TGTGCAACCATCGGGACGGAGGGGAACACTGAAGCTTTCTTT. This sequence encodes CATIGTEGNTEAFF.